Presented here are 7 T cell receptor beta chains from one specimen sequenced in a study of cytomegalovirus exposure and HLA in healthy donors. In the PCR, 60 Vbeta and 13 Jbeta primers were used. The assay was immunoSEQ multiplex PCR, and TCRdb's table has in-frame clones only and misses some. Of 100,000 to 150,000 clones detected, approximately 15% appear once; the ten largest clones hold under 2.5%. Sequencing was performed on PBMCs. The receptor set was obtained from a woman younger than 30 in good health and CMV-seronegative.

This chain links TRBV29-1 with TRBJ2-3; possibly TRBD1 for D (5 bases). V was pared by 3 bases and J by 3 bases, with 10 bases between. The V gene's germline CDR1 is SQVTM and CDR2 ANQGSEA. This CDR3 contains 13 residues. CDR3 nucleotide sequence: TGCAGCGTTGATGTCAGGGCGACAGATACGCAGTATTTT. Residues: CSVDVRATDTQYF.

V and J are TRBV6-6 and TRBJ1-5; a possible D gene is TRBD1 (6 bases). Germline assignment: CDR1 MNHNY and CDR2 SVGAGI (reference sequence). Trimming shortened V by 0 bases and J by 1 base, and 10 bases separated the two germline ends. The CDR3 totals 16 residues. CDR3 region: CASSYSTQGSNQPQHF. The CDR3 DNA reads TGTGCCAGCAGTTACTCGACCCAGGGGAGCAATCAGCCCCAGCATTTT.

This chain links TRBV5-1 with TRBJ1-1, with TRBD1 matching 7 bases. This CDR3 spans 14 amino acids. Germline loops: CDR1 SGHRS, CDR2 YFSETQ. Trimming took 6 bases from V and 4 from J; bases not matched to a gene: 9. The CDR3 DNA follows: TGCGCCAGCAACGTAGGGGGCATGAGCACTGAAGCTTTCTTT. Translating it yields CASNVGGMSTEAFF.

The gene calls are TRBV6-6 and TRBJ1-2, with D possibly being TRBD1 (6 bases). CDR1 MNHNY and CDR2 SVGAGI come from the germline V gene (reference sequence). Trimming removed 6 bases from V and 3 bases from J, with 20 bases in between. The CDR3 runs to 16 residues. CDR3 sequence: CASRPPGGRGDYGYTF. Written as DNA, the CDR3 is TGTGCCAGCAGACCCCCGGGGGGGCGGGGTGACTATGGCTACACCTTC.

The rearrangement joins TRBV7-6 to TRBJ2-1; D perhaps matches TRBD2 (6 bases). V lost 0 bases to trimming and J lost 12 bases, with 9 bases between them. This CDR3 has 12 amino acids. Germline V lookup: CDR1 SGHVS, CDR2 FNYEAQ. This CDR3 is CASSLASGVQFF. The CDR3 DNA reads as TGTGCCAGCAGCTTAGCGTCGGGGGTGCAGTTCTTC.

The J gene is TRBJ1-2, the V gene TRBV7-8; the match to TRBD1 covers 7 bases. V lost 2 bases to trimming and J lost 6 bases; unmatched junction nucleotides: 9. There are 15 residues in the CDR3. CDR1 and CDR2 from the germline V gene are SGHVS and FQNEAQ. DNA of the CDR3: TGTGCCAGCAGCTTAAAAGCCGGACAGGCGCATGGCTACACCTTC. Translation: CASSLKAGQAHGYTF.

This clone was counted between two and nine times. The chain carries TRBV10-3 and TRBJ2-5; 10 nucleotides match TRBD1. V shed 6 bases and J 2 bases; nucleotides not matched to a gene: 3. The CDR3 is 14 residues long. The V gene's germline CDR1 is ENHRY and CDR2 SYGVKD. This CDR3 is CAISPDRGQETQYF. CDR3 coding DNA: TGTGCCATCAGCCCGGACAGGGGGCAAGAGACCCAGTACTTC.